This T cell receptor (beta chain) was retrieved from a study of blood T cell repertoires in COVID-19. About the research overall: Samples representing acute and convalescent COVID-19 were sourced from the United States, Italy and Spain.

Clones were sequenced by immunoSEQ multiplex PCR, and TCRdb holds only the in-frame ones, with some missing. Of roughly 420,000 clones listed, 88% are singletons. This clonotype was sampled from a woman younger than 45 with acute COVID-19. The source material was PBMCs or T cells enriched from blood (not recorded which).

The CDR3, as DNA: TGTGCCAGCAGTCCCCGGGACAGGGGGACCTACGAGCAGTACTTC. This sequence encodes CASSPRDRGTYEQYF. V gene TRBV27 combines with J gene TRBJ2-7, with 11 bases aligning to TRBD1. The CDR3 contains 15 residues. From germline, CDR1 is MNHEY and CDR2 SMNVEV (reference sequence). J was trimmed by 2 bases and V by 5 bases; bases with no gene match: 5.